Presented here are 30 T cell receptor beta chains from one specimen sequenced in a study of blood T cells in healthy people across ages. Sample-barcoded 5' priming and a J-beta primer mix drove a second PCR of roughly 6 to 12 cycles. TCRdb independently ran MiXCR on the 5' RACE reads; one entry per CDR3 protein. The sample has 1.5 million to 1.8 million distinct CDR3 sequences, under 55% seen once. The specimen sequenced was blood. The receptors shown here come from a woman younger than 35 in good health.

This clonotype was seen only a few times. V gene TRBV7-3 combines with J gene TRBJ2-1; 9 bases match TRBD2. Germline V CDR1 and CDR2: SGHTA, FQGTGA. The CDR3 spans 16 residues. V lost 5 bases, J lost 0 bases, and 5 bases stayed unmatched. CDR3 protein: CASSELAGSSYNEQFF. The CDR3 bases are TGTGCCAGCAGCGAGCTAGCGGGAAGCTCCTACAATGAGCAGTTCTTC.

The chain combines TRBV30 with TRBJ2-4; 8 bases align to TRBD2. The end of the DNA aligns better with TRBJ2-7, so the J call may be wrong. CDR1 is GTSNPN and CDR2 is SVGIG in the germline V gene (reference sequence). The CDR3 loop spans 14 amino acids. The CDR3 coding sequence is TGTGCCTGGACGCCCTCCGGGACTAGCTACGAGCAGTACTTC. Protein product: CAWTPSGTSYEQYF.

V gene TRBV28 combines with J gene TRBJ2-1; unclear D gene. The CDR3 totals 12 residues. V was shortened by 1 base and J by 9 bases, with 7 bases between the two germline ends. Germline V gene sequence: CDR1 MDHEN, CDR2 SYDVKM. In nucleotides, the CDR3 is TGTGCCAGCAGTTTATCCACGGGTGAGCAGTTCTTC. Translating it yields CASSLSTGEQFF.

The chain couples TRBV20-1 to TRBJ2-7; 8 positions agree with TRBD1. There are 12 residues in the CDR3. CDR1 DFQATT and CDR2 SNEGSKA come from the germline V gene (reference sequence). J gave up 4 bases and V 4 bases, and 3 bases lay outside the gene matches. The CDR3 region has the DNA TGCAGTGCTAAGGGACAGGTTTACGAGCAGTACTTC. Residues: CSAKGQVYEQYF.

This clonotype came up many times. This chain uses TRBV9 with TRBJ1-5; D unresolved. Looked up from germline, CDR1 is SGDLS and CDR2 is YYNGEE. The CDR3 is 13 amino acids. V lost 5 bases to trimming and J lost 5 bases, with 11 bases between them. For the CDR3, the DNA is TGTGCCAGCAGTGTGGCAGGAGATCAGCCCCAGCATTTT. Residues: CASSVAGDQPQHF.

This chain links TRBV24-1 with TRBJ2-3; perhaps D is TRBD1 or TRBD2 (6 bases each). The V end lost 8 bases, the J end lost 4 bases, and 24 bases lay between the germline ends. Germline V gene lookup returns CDR1 KGHDR and CDR2 SFDVKD. The CDR3 length is 17 residues. CDR3 bases: TGTGCCACCATAGGGGGGACGGCACTCCGACGATCAGATACGCAGTATTTT. Translated, it gives CATIGGTALRRSDTQYF.

The J gene is TRBJ2-7, the V gene TRBV20-1, with D perhaps TRBD1 (6 bases). V dropped 3 bases and J dropped 7 bases, with 10 bases sitting between them. Germline CDR1 is DFQATT and CDR2 is SNEGSKA (reference sequence). CDR3 size: 11 residues. The CDR3 region is CSASAGDEQYF. The CDR3, as DNA: TGCAGTGCTAGTGCAGGGGATGAGCAGTACTTC.

This clonotype was counted at least ten times. CDR3 nucleotides: TGCAGTGCTAGACCTTATACAGGGGACACTGAAGCTTTCTTT. It translates to CSARPYTGDTEAFF. The chain carries TRBV20-1 and TRBJ1-1; TRBD1 aligns across 7 bases. The CDR3 totals 14 residues. Per germline, CDR1 DFQATT and CDR2 SNEGSKA (reference sequence). The ends lost 2 bases at V and 3 bases at J; junction bases unmatched: 6.

This clonotype was detected a few times. V usage is TRBV27 and J usage is TRBJ1-2, with D possibly being TRBD1 (5 bases). Germline V gene sequence: CDR1 MNHEY, CDR2 SMNVEV (reference sequence). This CDR3 is 14 amino acids long. V lost 0 bases to trimming and J lost 3 bases, with 8 bases between them. In DNA, the CDR3 is TGTGCCAGCAGTTTATCGACGGGGGACTATGGCTACACCTTC. This gives the protein CASSLSTGDYGYTF.

This chain joins TRBV24-1 and TRBJ1-2; no firm D call. V dropped 8 bases and J dropped 3 bases, with 21 bases sitting between them. Germline V gene sequence: CDR1 KGHDR, CDR2 SFDVKD. The length of the CDR3 is 16 residues. In nucleotides, the CDR3 is TGTGCCACCAACCTCCAGGAGTTCGGGGAACACTATGGCTACACCTTC. Its translation: CATNLQEFGEHYGYTF.

The chain employs TRBV18 and TRBJ1-1, with 8 bases identical to TRBD1. The CDR3 is 13 residues long. J was trimmed by 6 bases and V by 6 bases; bases with no gene match: 6. Per germline, CDR1 KGHSH and CDR2 LQKENI. The CDR3 DNA sequence: TGTGCCAGCTCCGCGGACAGGGAGTCTGAAGCTTTCTTT. Translated: CASSADRESEAFF. Based on the CDR3 plus reference TRBV18 and TRBJ1-1, the full variable domain is NAGVMQNPRHLVRRRGQEARLRCSPMKGHSHVYWYRQLPEEGLKFMVYLQKENIIDESGMPKERFSAEFPKEGPSILRIQQVVRGDSAAYFCASSADRESEAFFGQGTRLTVV.

This clonotype was observed a few times. The chain's CDR3 is CASSDTGQLIYF. The CDR3 DNA sequence: TGTGCCAGCAGTGACACGGGACAGTTAATATATTTT. The chain has TRBV6-5 and TRBJ1-3; TRBD1 matches 7 bases. V lost 5 bases, J lost 13 bases, and 8 bases stayed unmatched. The germline CDR1 and CDR2 sequences are MNHEY and SVGAGI. CDR3 size: 12 residues.

V is TRBV27 and J is TRBJ1-1, with 7 bases fitting TRBD1. The J segment lost 3 bases and the V segment lost 7 bases, leaving 17 bases of the junction unmatched. The CDR3 has 17 amino acids. The germline V gene encodes CDR1 MNHEY and CDR2 SMNVEV (reference sequence). This CDR3 is CASTPSARGRFYTEAFF. The CDR3 DNA reads as TGTGCCAGCACCCCCAGCGCGAGGGGGCGATTTTACACTGAAGCTTTCTTT.

This chain uses TRBV3-1 with TRBJ2-7; D might be TRBD1 (6 bases). This CDR3 has 16 amino acids. Trimming pared 4 bases from V and 2 bases from J, leaving 18 bases between. Germline CDR1 and CDR2: LGHDT and YNNKEL (reference sequence). Here the CDR3 reads CASSLGVTGWAYEQYF. The CDR3 DNA follows: TGTGCCAGCAGCCTCGGGGTCACAGGGTGGGCCTACGAGCAGTACTTC.

V usage is TRBV10-3 and J usage is TRBJ2-5, with TRBD1 matching over 8 bases. The ends lost 6 bases at V and 5 bases at J; junction bases unmatched: 5. The CDR3 is 13 residues long. In germline, CDR1 is ENHRY, CDR2 SYGVKD. The CDR3 coding sequence is TGTGCCATCAGCAGGGGGCTCGGGGAGACCCAGTACTTC. This encodes CAISRGLGETQYF.

This clonotype was counted a few times. The gene calls are TRBV20-1 and TRBJ2-1; D not certain. The V and J ends lost 6 bases and 4 bases respectively, with 13 bases between them. The CDR3 runs to 13 residues. Germline V lookup: CDR1 DFQATT, CDR2 SNEGSKA (reference sequence). The chain's CDR3 is CSALAALYNEQFF. CDR3 bases: TGCAGTGCCCTTGCTGCTTTATACAATGAGCAGTTCTTC.

The rearrangement uses TRBV5-1 and TRBJ1-4; weak D call: TRBD1 (5 bases). V was cut by 4 bases and J by 6 bases, with 13 bases left in between. The CDR3 covers 14 residues. CDR1 and CDR2 from the germline V gene are SGHRS and YFSETQ. CDR3: CASSPEGRDEKLFF. The CDR3 coding sequence is TGCGCCAGCAGCCCGGAGGGCAGGGATGAAAAACTGTTTTTT.

The chain recombines TRBV11-2 with TRBJ1-6; 7 bases are a match to TRBD1. CDR3 length: 12 residues. The germline CDR1 and CDR2 sequences are SGHAT and FQNNGV. J was trimmed by 11 bases and V by 8 bases; bases with no gene match: 6. The CDR3 sequence: CASRDSSPPLHF. The CDR3 nucleotides are TGTGCCAGCCGGGACAGTTCGCCACCCCTCCACTTT.

The chain recombines TRBV29-1 with TRBJ2-3, with 9 bases identical to TRBD2. Germline assignment: CDR1 SQVTM and CDR2 ANQGSEA. J gave up 10 bases and V 6 bases, and 14 bases lay outside the gene matches. The CDR3 totals 14 residues. CDR3 region: CSVSGGGAEDAQYF. CDR3 sequence (DNA): TGCAGCGTGTCTGGCGGGGGGGCCGAGGATGCGCAGTATTTT.

This clonotype was counted only a few times. The rearrangement uses TRBV9 and TRBJ1-5; D unresolved. The CDR3 consists of 13 residues. Per the germline V gene, CDR1 is SGDLS and CDR2 is YYNGEE. Trimming took 5 bases from V and 4 from J, leaving 10 bases between them. CDR3 nucleotide sequence: TGTGCCAGCAGTCGGGTCTTAAATCAGCCCCAGCATTTT. Residues: CASSRVLNQPQHF.

In the case of this clonotype: With a much larger clone just one base away, this may be a read error. The chain links TRBV7-2 to TRBJ2-3; D not certain. Germline CDR1 reads SGHTA; CDR2 reads FQGNSA. CDR3 length: 14 residues. The V end was cut by 7 bases, the J end by 3 bases, with 14 bases between. CDR3 in amino acids: CASTTGWLTDTQYF. As DNA, the CDR3 is TGTGCCAGCACCACTGGTTGGTTAACAGATACGCAGTATTTT.

This clonotype was recorded a few times. The J gene is TRBJ1-2, the V gene TRBV6-5; D remains unclear. The V gene's germline CDR1 is MNHEY and CDR2 SVGAGI. The ends were cut back, 4 bases at V and 3 bases at J, with 12 bases in the middle. This CDR3 comprises 14 residues. The CDR3: CASSFATEDYGYTF. As DNA, the CDR3 is TGTGCCAGCAGTTTCGCTACGGAGGACTATGGCTACACCTTC.

For this clonotype: A read error may account for a junction end that differs from germline. The chain joins TRBV7-8 to TRBJ2-5; D ambiguous. CDR1 and CDR2 from the germline V gene are SGHVS and FQNEAQ. The CDR3 sequence is 14 residues long. Here the CDR3 reads CVSSLALTKETQYF. DNA of the CDR3: TGTGTCAGCAGCTTAGCACTAACAAAGGAGACCCAGTACTTC.

J is TRBJ1-2 and V is TRBV4-1; D is undetermined. V gave up 4 bases and J gave up 8 bases, with 14 bases separating them. This CDR3 spans 13 amino acids. Germline CDR1 reads MGHRA; CDR2 reads YSYEKL. The CDR3 DNA follows: TGCGCCAGCAGCCTCTCAAAGGCGGGCGGCTACACCTTC. Protein product: CASSLSKAGGYTF.

In this sample, this clonotype turned up a few times. V gene TRBV7-8 combines with J gene TRBJ2-1; D remains unclear. Germline-derived CDR1 and CDR2 are SGHVS and FQNEAQ. V was pared by 2 bases and J by 0 bases, with 11 bases between. The CDR3 sequence is 16 residues long. The CDR3, as DNA: TGTGCCAGCAGCTTACCTACAGCTGGCTCCTACAATGAGCAGTTCTTC. This translates into CASSLPTAGSYNEQFF.

In DNA form, the CDR3 reads TGTGCCAGCAGCGTAGGCCCCTTCTCCAATGAGCAGTTCTTC. Residues: CASSVGPFSNEQFF. V gene TRBV9 combines with J gene TRBJ2-1, with unresolved D. V was clipped by 0 bases and J by 6 bases, with 10 bases between them. Per germline, CDR1 SGDLS and CDR2 YYNGEE. This CDR3 is 14 amino acids long.

This clonotype turned up a few times. The rearrangement uses TRBV10-3 and TRBJ2-1; D gene unclear. Trimming removed 6 bases at V and 12 bases at J, with 15 bases between. Per the germline V gene, CDR1 is ENHRY and CDR2 is SYGVKD. The CDR3 runs to 12 residues. CDR3 nucleotide sequence: TGTGCCATCAGCATGACTGTCTTTGGGCAGTTCTTC. Encoded protein: CAISMTVFGQFF.

This clonotype has just a few counts. The V and J genes are TRBV6-2 or TRBV6-3 and TRBJ2-7, with D perhaps matching TRBD1 (6 bases). CDR1 and CDR2 from the germline V gene are MNHEY and SVGEGT. Deletions cut 2 bases from V and 6 bases from J, with 14 bases between. The length of the CDR3 is 14 residues. This CDR3 is CASSYDAQGIEQYF. The CDR3 coding sequence is TGTGCCAGCAGTTACGACGCGCAGGGGATCGAGCAGTACTTC.

This clonotype was counted between two and nine times. This chain links TRBV4-3 with TRBJ2-1, with 8 positions matching TRBD2. CDR1 LGHNA and CDR2 YSLEER come from the germline V gene. V shed 1 base and J 4 bases; nucleotides not matched to a gene: 9. The CDR3 spans 17 residues. In DNA form, the CDR3 reads TGCGCCAGCAGCCAAGTTTACGGGGGGGCCCCTTACAATGAGCAGTTCTTC. Protein: CASSQVYGGAPYNEQFF.

V usage is TRBV3-1 and J usage is TRBJ1-2; D uncertain. This CDR3 has 12 amino acids. V lost 3 bases to trimming and J lost 7 bases, with 9 bases between them. From germline, CDR1 is LGHDT and CDR2 YNNKEL (reference sequence). The DNA of the CDR3 is TGTGCCAGCAGCCATGAAAGGAGTGGCTACACCTTC. This sequence encodes CASSHERSGYTF.